The source of this T cell receptor (beta chain) is a study of early T cells in non-severe SARS-CoV-2 infection. This clonotype occurred once. Looked up from germline, CDR1 is SNHLY and CDR2 is FYNNEI. The CDR3 spans 12 residues. V was cut by 7 bases and J by 5 bases, with 11 bases left in between. From the 5' RACE reads, TCRdb called clonotypes with MiXCR, one entry per CDR3 protein. The table lists 70,000 or so distinct CDR3 sequences, approximately 14% of them singletons. The receptor's source is an adult who was a healthcare worker with PCR-confirmed SARS-CoV-2 infection or an uninfected control (not recorded which). The sample was whole blood. This chain joins TRBV2 and TRBJ1-2; D is ambiguous. CDR3 nucleotide sequence: TGTGCCAGCACCCTTCAAAGATATGGCTACACCTTC. Translating gives CASTLQRYGYTF. The variable domain in full, with the rest retrieved from reference TRBV2 and TRBJ1-2, is EPEVTQTPSHQVTQMGQEVILRCVPISNHLYFYWYRQILGQKVEFLVSFYNNEISEKSEIFDDQFSVERPDGSNFTLKIRSTKLEDSAMYFCASTLQRYGYTFGSGTRLTVV.